The sequence of this TCR beta chain was determined in a study of HIV-infected patients and healthy controls. On the study more broadly: Total CDR3 counts per chain did not differ significantly between patients and controls.

No cell fractionation was done, so the repertoire covers all unsorted peripheral blood T cells. In its sample, this clonotype is medium-sized (0.01 to 0.1%). Alpha and beta constant-region primers primed reverse transcription of about 500 ng RNA. Using multiplexing indices, alpha and beta chain libraries were generated apart by chain-specific third strand synthesis. TCRdb passed the 5' RACE reads through MiXCR, listing each CDR3 protein once. This table has some 7,800 distinct CDR3 sequences, 6.1% appearing once. The TCR sequence derives from an adult with HIV infection. The sample here was blood, taken before antiretroviral therapy.

The CDR3, as DNA: TGTGCCAGCAGCCCCCCCACAGATACGCAGTATTTT. It specifies CASSPPTDTQYF. The chain recombines TRBV7-2 with TRBJ2-3, with D hard to call. The length of the CDR3 is 12 residues. V dropped 5 bases and J dropped 2 bases, with 5 bases sitting between them. Germline V lookup: CDR1 SGHTA, CDR2 FQGNSA.